Presented here are 26 T cell receptor beta chains from one specimen sequenced in a study of CD8+CD57+ T cells in acquired aplastic anemia. The authors sequenced patients whose flow cytometry had shown CD8+CD57+ cell expansion. For CDR3 and TCR beta VDJ profiling, genomic DNA was the template used. TCRdb used MiXCR to reprocess the reads, holding one entry per CDR3 protein. The sample consists of around 200,000 distinct CDR3 sequences, less than 65% of them appearing once. The specimen was sorted CD4+, CD8+, or CD8+CD57+ T cells (not recorded which) from PBMCs. These TCRs come from a human donor with aplastic anemia.

The J gene is TRBJ2-3, the V gene TRBV12-3 or TRBV12-4; 9 bases are shared with TRBD2. Losses at the gene ends were 1 base for V and 10 bases for J; bases not matched to a gene: 0. The CDR3 loop spans 12 amino acids. The CDR3 reads CASSLGTSAQYF. As DNA, the CDR3 is TGTGCCAGCAGTTTAGGGACTAGCGCGCAGTATTTT.

This clonotype has just one count. This chain joins TRBV7-6 and TRBJ2-2, with 8 bases lining up with TRBD1. Germline-derived CDR1 and CDR2 are SGHVS and FNYEAQ. The CDR3 has 14 amino acids. J was trimmed by 4 bases and V by 4 bases; bases with no gene match: 2. The CDR3 is CASSSGQGTGELFF. In nucleotides, the CDR3 is TGTGCCAGCAGCTCCGGACAGGGCACCGGGGAGCTGTTTTTT.

This chain connects TRBV29-1 to TRBJ1-5, with D maybe TRBD1 (5 bases). The CDR3 sequence is 15 residues long. Germline V CDR1 and CDR2: SQVTM, ANQGSEA. Between the trimmed V and J ends, which lost 4 bases and 3 bases, there was a span of 16 bases. The CDR3 reads CSVGGGNGDNQPQHF. As DNA, the CDR3 is TGCAGCGTTGGTGGGGGGAATGGGGACAATCAGCCCCAGCATTTT.

The chain recombines TRBV15 with TRBJ2-7, with D possibly matching TRBD2 (5 bases). This CDR3 has 14 amino acids. Germline CDR1 LNHNV, CDR2 YYDKDF (reference sequence). V lost 4 bases to trimming and J lost 1 base, with 11 bases between them. The CDR3 is CATSTMGGSYEQYF. The CDR3, as DNA: TGTGCCACCAGCACCATGGGCGGGTCCTACGAGCAGTACTTC.

The CDR3 reads CSARATEASDQETQYF. The DNA of the CDR3 is TGCAGTGCTAGAGCCACAGAGGCTAGCGACCAAGAGACCCAGTACTTC. This rearrangement joins TRBV20-1 to TRBJ2-5; a possible D gene is TRBD2 (6 bases). Trimming left V 1 base short and J 0 bases short, with 15 bases between. Germline V lookup: CDR1 DFQATT, CDR2 SNEGSKA (reference sequence). The CDR3 length is 16 residues.

The chain links TRBV7-9 to TRBJ1-1; D is uncertain. Germline loops: CDR1 SEHNR, CDR2 FQNEAQ (reference sequence). The CDR3 contains 12 residues. V lost 2 bases and J lost 7, with 8 bases in between. CDR3 sequence (DNA): TGTGCCAGCAGCTTAATACAGCTTGAAGCTTTCTTT. Translated: CASSLIQLEAFF.

There are many counts of this clonotype. The chain has TRBV11-2 and TRBJ2-3; D unclear. The CDR3 spans 13 residues. V shed 3 bases and J shed 2 bases, with 6 bases lying between them. The germline V gene has CDR1 SGHAT and CDR2 FQNNGV. CDR3 in amino acids: CASSLIITDTQYF. CDR3 nucleotide sequence: TGTGCCAGCAGCTTGATTATCACAGATACGCAGTATTTT.

This chain uses TRBV9 with TRBJ1-1, with D possibly matching TRBD1 (5 bases). Germline V gene sequence: CDR1 SGDLS, CDR2 YYNGEE. Trimming took 0 bases from V and 2 from J, leaving 26 bases between them. The CDR3 is 20 residues long. The CDR3 loop reads CASSVVDGRGQGWGNTEAFF. The CDR3 region has the DNA TGTGCCAGCAGCGTAGTAGACGGACGAGGGCAGGGATGGGGCAACACTGAAGCTTTCTTT.

This chain uses TRBV9 with TRBJ1-4; D remains unclear. Germline-derived CDR1 and CDR2 are SGDLS and YYNGEE. Trimming took off 0 bases at V and 3 bases at J, with 9 bases between the two ends. The CDR3 loop spans 15 amino acids. The CDR3 here is CASSVAPTPNEKLFF. CDR3 nucleotides: TGTGCCAGCAGCGTAGCTCCCACTCCTAATGAAAAACTGTTTTTT.

In its sample, this clonotype was seen a few times. One base away lies a much larger clone, so this may be a sequencing read error. The V gene is TRBV13, the J gene TRBJ2-1; 14 nucleotides align to TRBD2. Per the germline V gene, CDR1 is PRHDT and CDR2 is FYEKMQ (reference sequence). The CDR3 has 15 amino acids. Trimming took 4 bases from V and 6 from J; bases not matched to a gene: 2. The CDR3 sequence: CASSSTSGGGNEQFF. CDR3 sequence (DNA): TGTGCCAGCAGCTCGACTAGCGGGGGGGGCAATGAGCAGTTCTTC.

The chain couples TRBV7-3 to TRBJ1-2; 8 bases match TRBD1. Germline-derived CDR1 and CDR2 are SGHTA and FQGTGA. With V trimmed by 4 bases and J by 4 bases, 2 bases remained unmatched. This CDR3 contains 13 residues. CDR3 in amino acids: CASSYDRGYGYTF. The CDR3 coding sequence is TGTGCCAGCAGCTATGACAGGGGCTATGGCTACACCTTC.

The rearrangement joins TRBV7-3 to TRBJ1-1, with unresolved D. The CDR3 loop spans 15 amino acids. V dropped 5 bases and J dropped 0 bases, with 13 bases sitting between them. Germline V gene lookup returns CDR1 SGHTA and CDR2 FQGTGA. Here the CDR3 reads CASSPHSGMNTEAFF. The DNA for the CDR3 is TGTGCCAGCAGCCCCCACAGTGGGATGAACACTGAAGCTTTCTTT.

This clonotype occurred once. The chain is built from TRBV14 and TRBJ1-1, with D hard to call. The germline CDR1 and CDR2 sequences are SGHDN and FVKESK. This CDR3 contains 11 residues. Trimming left V 4 bases short and J 8 bases short, with 8 bases between. Here the CDR3 reads CASSLGFEAFF. DNA of the CDR3: TGTGCCAGCAGCCTGGGTTTCGAAGCTTTCTTT.

This clonotype was seen once. A much bigger clone sits one base away, suggesting this may be a read error. CDR3 sequence (DNA): TGTGACAGCAGCTTTCGGGAGACCGGGGAGCTGTTTTTT. Translating it yields CDSSFRETGELFF. This chain uses TRBV11-2 with TRBJ2-2; tentatively, D is TRBD2 (6 bases). The length of the CDR3 is 13 residues. Per the germline V gene, CDR1 is SGHAT and CDR2 is FQNNGV.

This sequence joins TRBV7-2 and TRBJ1-2, with D perhaps TRBD1 (6 bases). This CDR3 has 15 residues. Germline CDR1 and CDR2: SGHTA and FQGNSA. The germline V and J ends were trimmed by 4 bases and 3 bases, with 15 bases remaining between them. The CDR3 loop reads CASSSPQGYDYGYTF. As DNA, the CDR3 is TGTGCCAGCAGCTCGCCACAGGGTTACGACTATGGCTACACCTTC.

The chain employs TRBV19 and TRBJ2-7; 7 nucleotides line up with TRBD1. Per germline, CDR1 LNHDA and CDR2 SQIVND (reference sequence). With 5 bases clipped from V and 0 bases from J, the junction kept 4 bases outside the gene matches. CDR3 size: 14 residues. CDR3 DNA: TGTGCCAGTAGTGATAGGACAGGCTCCTACGAGCAGTACTTC. Translation: CASSDRTGSYEQYF.

A note on this clonotype: One end of the junction varies from germline; a read error may be responsible. The chain couples TRBV14 to TRBJ1-3; the D gene is possibly TRBD1 (5 bases). The germline V gene has CDR1 SGHDN and CDR2 FVKESK. The CDR3 length is 14 residues. This CDR3 reads CASGQEGRADTMCF. The CDR3 DNA reads TGTGCCAGCGGCCAAGAGGGACGGGCGGACACCATGTGTTTT. Filled out from reference TRBV14 and TRBJ1-3, the complete variable domain reads EAGVTQFPSHSVIEKGQTVTLRCDPISGHDNLYWYRRVMGKEIKFLLHFVKESKQDESGMPNNRFLAERTGGTYSTLKVQPAELEDSGVYFCASGQEGRADTMCFGEGSWLTVV.

The chain employs TRBV20-1 and TRBJ2-7; 7 positions match TRBD1. Germline CDR1 reads DFQATT; CDR2 reads SNEGSKA (reference sequence). CDR3 length: 14 amino acids. J lost 5 bases, V lost 5 bases, and 12 bases had no gene match. The CDR3 DNA is TGCAGTGCTCTTAAACAGGGGATTCTTAACGAGCAGTACTTC. This codes for CSALKQGILNEQYF.

This chain joins TRBV28 and TRBJ2-3, with D possibly being TRBD2 (6 bases). The CDR3 contains 13 residues. V was shortened by 7 bases and J by 4 bases, with 12 bases between the two germline ends. Germline V gene sequence: CDR1 MDHEN, CDR2 SYDVKM. The DNA for the CDR3 is TGTGCCAGCATCCCGGGAGTTCCAGATACGCAGTATTTT. Translation gives CASIPGVPDTQYF.

The chain uses TRBV10-3 and TRBJ2-2; D might be TRBD1 or TRBD2, each matching 5 bases. This CDR3 is 14 amino acids long. Germline assignment: CDR1 ENHRY and CDR2 SYGVKD. Deletions cut 11 bases from V and 1 base from J, with 14 bases between. The DNA of the CDR3 is TGTGCCGCCGCCGGGACGGTGAACACCGGGGAGCTGTTTTTT. It translates to CAAAGTVNTGELFF.

The rearrangement joins TRBV10-3 to TRBJ1-2; D might be TRBD1 (6 bases). Looked up from germline, CDR1 is ENHRY and CDR2 is SYGVKD. V lost 2 bases, J lost 4 bases, and 17 bases lay in between. The CDR3 contains 16 residues. The CDR3: CAISEGTGPPAYGYTF. As DNA, the CDR3 is TGTGCCATCAGTGAGGGAACAGGGCCCCCTGCCTATGGCTACACCTTC.

This rearrangement joins TRBV7-9 to TRBJ2-5; D is possibly TRBD2 (5 bases). Trimming removed 1 base from V and 6 bases from J, with 21 bases in between. CDR3 length: 17 residues. Germline values: CDR1 SEHNR, CDR2 FQNEAQ (reference sequence). CDR3 coding DNA: TGTGCCAGCAGCTTAGTATTGGCGGGCAGAGGAGGCAAGACCCAGTACTTC. Its protein is CASSLVLAGRGGKTQYF.

The V and J genes are TRBV7-3 and TRBJ2-7, with TRBD1 matching over 10 bases. This CDR3 has 16 amino acids. J lost 2 bases, V lost 10 bases, and 14 bases had no gene match. Germline lookup yields CDR1 SGHTA and CDR2 FQGTGA. The CDR3 coding sequence is TGTGCCATCAGTGAGTCGAGGGGGACAGGGGCCTACGAGCAGTACTTC. It translates to CAISESRGTGAYEQYF.

This clonotype has more than one count but fewer than ten. This may come from a read error, since a much larger clone is one base off. The DNA is omitted, as the CDR3 cannot be located on it reliably, and the CDR3 follows TCRdb's listing. The V gene is TRBV12-3 or TRBV12-4, the J gene TRBJ1-3. The CDR3 totals 13 residues, both ends included. CDR3 protein: CASSFASGNTVYF.

This clonotype was observed a handful of times. V is TRBV19 and J is TRBJ1-5; weak D call: TRBD1 (5 bases). V dropped 1 base and J dropped 3 bases, with 10 bases sitting between them. Germline lookup yields CDR1 LNHDA and CDR2 SQIVND (reference sequence). This CDR3 is 15 amino acids long. The CDR3 DNA reads TGTGCCAGTAGTATAGGACAGAGAGACAATCAGCCCCAGCATTTT. Residues: CASSIGQRDNQPQHF.

The chain links TRBV11-2 to TRBJ2-1; 8 bases are shared with TRBD2. Germline V gives CDR1 SGHAT, CDR2 FQNNGV. V shed 0 bases, J shed 8 bases, and the junction held 6 bases outside the gene matches. The CDR3 is 15 amino acids. This CDR3 is CASSLEAGEAYEQFF. The CDR3 nucleotides read TGTGCCAGCAGCTTAGAAGCGGGAGAGGCTTATGAGCAGTTCTTC. The full variable domain, rest sourced from reference TRBV11-2 and TRBJ2-1, is EAGVAQSPRYKIIEKRQSVAFWCNPISGHATLYWYQQILGQGPKLLIQFQNNGVVDDSQLPKDRFSAERLKGVDSTLKIQPAKLEDSAVYLCASSLEAGEAYEQFFGPGTRLTVL.